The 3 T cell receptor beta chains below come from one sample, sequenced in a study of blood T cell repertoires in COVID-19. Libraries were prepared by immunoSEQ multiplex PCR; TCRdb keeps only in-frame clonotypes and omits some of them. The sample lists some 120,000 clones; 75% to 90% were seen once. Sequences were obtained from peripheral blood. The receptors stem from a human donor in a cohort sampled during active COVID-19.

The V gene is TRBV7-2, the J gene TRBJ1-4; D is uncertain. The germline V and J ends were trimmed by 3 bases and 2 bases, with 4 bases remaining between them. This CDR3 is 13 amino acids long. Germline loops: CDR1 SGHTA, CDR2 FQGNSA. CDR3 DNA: TGTGCCAGCAGCTTCCAGACTAATGAAAAACTGTTTTTT. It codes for CASSFQTNEKLFF.

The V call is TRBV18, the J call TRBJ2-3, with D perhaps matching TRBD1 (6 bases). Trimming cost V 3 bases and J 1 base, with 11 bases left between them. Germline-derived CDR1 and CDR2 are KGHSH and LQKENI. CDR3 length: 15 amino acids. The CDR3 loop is CASSPRTGRTDTQYF. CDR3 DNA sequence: TGTGCCAGCTCACCGAGAACAGGGCGCACAGATACGCAGTATTTT.

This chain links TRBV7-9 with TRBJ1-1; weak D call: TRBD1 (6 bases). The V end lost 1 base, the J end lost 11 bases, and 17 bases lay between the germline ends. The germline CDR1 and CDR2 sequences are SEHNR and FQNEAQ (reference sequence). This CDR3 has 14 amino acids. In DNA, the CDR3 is TGTGCCAGCAGCTTAGAGGGTGGGGGCGGTGGTGCTTTCTTT. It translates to CASSLEGGGGGAFF.